This entry lists 7 T cell receptor beta chains sequenced from one sample in a study of T-cell memory formation after mild COVID-19. Via MiXCR, TCRdb re-called the 5' RACE reads, giving one row per CDR3 protein. The table shows about 390,000 distinct CDR3 sequences, with around 21% occurring only once. The sample comprised PBMCs or a T cell subset sorted from them (not recorded which). The receptor set was obtained from an adult woman who had mild COVID-19 (a few samples of this study predate the infection). Cell type and time point are not known.

This clonotype was seen more than once but under ten times. The chain employs TRBV6-1 and TRBJ2-2; 8 bases are shared with TRBD2. The germline V gene encodes CDR1 MNHNS and CDR2 SASEGT. The CDR3 runs 16 residues. After removal of 6 bases from V and 3 bases from J, the junction contained 9 bases not matched to a gene. The CDR3 DNA reads TGTGCCAGCAGCCCAGCGGGGGCCGTTTACACCGGGGAGCTGTTTTTT. The encoded protein is CASSPAGAVYTGELFF.

This clonotype came up many times. J is TRBJ2-3 and V is TRBV5-1; the D gene is possibly TRBD2 (6 bases). The CDR3 is made up of 15 amino acids. Germline V CDR1 and CDR2: SGHRS, YFSETQ. The V end lost 0 bases, the J end lost 3 bases, and 11 bases lay between the germline ends. The CDR3 loop reads CASSLVPGRTDTQYF. CDR3 DNA: TGCGCCAGCAGCTTGGTTCCAGGGAGGACAGATACGCAGTATTTT.

This clonotype turned up a few times. The genes are TRBV7-6 and TRBJ2-1; tentatively, D is TRBD2 (6 bases). The germline V and J ends were trimmed by 5 bases and 2 bases, with 13 bases remaining between them. The CDR3 covers 15 residues. Germline V gene data show CDR1 as SGHVS and CDR2 as FNYEAQ. The CDR3 reads CASSVVGGAYNEQFF. CDR3 DNA: TGTGCCAGCAGCGTGGTGGGCGGGGCCTACAATGAGCAGTTCTTC.

This clonotype has more than one count but fewer than ten. This chain joins TRBV29-1 and TRBJ2-7, with D hard to call. CDR3 size: 12 residues. With 4 bases removed from V and 0 bases from J, the gap between germline ends came to 7 bases. Per germline, CDR1 SQVTM and CDR2 ANQGSEA. The CDR3 loop reads CSVVTTSYEQYF. The CDR3 nucleotides are TGCAGCGTTGTTACAACCTCCTACGAGCAGTACTTC.

This clonotype was observed a few times. The chain employs TRBV6-5 and TRBJ1-2, with D possibly TRBD1 on 5 matching bases. CDR3 length equals 13 residues. V shed 10 bases and J shed 3 bases, with 15 bases lying between them. The V gene's germline CDR1 is MNHEY and CDR2 SVGAGI. DNA of the CDR3: TGTGCCACCCGAGGGGCAGGGCACTATGGCTACACCTTC. The encoded protein is CATRGAGHYGYTF.

This clonotype has a handful of counts. This sequence joins TRBV12-3 or TRBV12-4 and TRBJ2-3; unclear D gene. The CDR3 totals 15 residues. V shed 1 base and J shed 2 bases, with 10 bases lying between them. CDR3 residues: CASSLGAANTDTQYF. DNA for the CDR3: TGTGCCAGCAGTTTAGGCGCGGCTAACACAGATACGCAGTATTTT.

The V gene is TRBV23-1, the J gene TRBJ1-2; possibly TRBD1 for D (6 bases). TRBV23-1 counts as an open reading frame of uncertain function. V gave up 1 base and J gave up 3 bases, with 12 bases separating them. This CDR3 has 15 residues. The CDR3 protein is CASSQFENRDYGYTF. The CDR3 region has the DNA TGCGCCAGCAGTCAATTTGAAAACAGGGACTATGGCTACACCTTC.